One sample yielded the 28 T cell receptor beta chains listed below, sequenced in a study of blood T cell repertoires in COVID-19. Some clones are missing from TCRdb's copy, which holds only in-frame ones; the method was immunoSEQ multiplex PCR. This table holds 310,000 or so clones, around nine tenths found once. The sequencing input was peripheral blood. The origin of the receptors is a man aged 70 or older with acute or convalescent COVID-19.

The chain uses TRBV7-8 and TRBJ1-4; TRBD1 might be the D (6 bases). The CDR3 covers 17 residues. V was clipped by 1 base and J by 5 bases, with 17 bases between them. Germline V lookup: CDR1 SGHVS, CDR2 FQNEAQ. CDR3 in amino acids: CASSLGDGDRRNEKLFF. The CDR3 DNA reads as TGTGCCAGCAGCTTAGGGGATGGTGACAGGAGGAATGAAAAACTGTTTTTT.

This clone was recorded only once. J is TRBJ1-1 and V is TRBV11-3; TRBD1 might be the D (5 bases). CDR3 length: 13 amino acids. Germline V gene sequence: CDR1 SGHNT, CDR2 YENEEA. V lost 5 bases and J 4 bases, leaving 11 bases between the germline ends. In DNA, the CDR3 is TGTGCCAGCAGCCAGCAGGGCATCACTGAAGCTTTCTTT. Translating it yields CASSQQGITEAFF.

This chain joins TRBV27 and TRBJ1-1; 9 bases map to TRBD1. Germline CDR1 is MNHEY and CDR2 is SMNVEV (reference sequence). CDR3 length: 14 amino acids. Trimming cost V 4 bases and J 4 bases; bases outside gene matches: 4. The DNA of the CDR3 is TGTGCCAGCAGTTGGACAGGGGCAGGCACTGAAGCTTTCTTT. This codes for CASSWTGAGTEAFF.

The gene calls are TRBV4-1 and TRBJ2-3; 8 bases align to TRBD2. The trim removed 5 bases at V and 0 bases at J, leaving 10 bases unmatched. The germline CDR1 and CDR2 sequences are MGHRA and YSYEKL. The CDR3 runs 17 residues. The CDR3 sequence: CASSFRIGGGSTDTQYF. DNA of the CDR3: TGCGCCAGCAGCTTTCGTATCGGGGGGGGGAGCACAGATACGCAGTATTTT.

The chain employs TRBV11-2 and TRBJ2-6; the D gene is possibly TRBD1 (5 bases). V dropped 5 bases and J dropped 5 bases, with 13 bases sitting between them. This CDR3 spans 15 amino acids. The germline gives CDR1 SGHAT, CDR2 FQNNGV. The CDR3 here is CASSPGAVRANVLTF. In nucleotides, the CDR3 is TGTGCCAGCAGCCCTGGGGCGGTCAGGGCCAACGTCCTGACTTTC.

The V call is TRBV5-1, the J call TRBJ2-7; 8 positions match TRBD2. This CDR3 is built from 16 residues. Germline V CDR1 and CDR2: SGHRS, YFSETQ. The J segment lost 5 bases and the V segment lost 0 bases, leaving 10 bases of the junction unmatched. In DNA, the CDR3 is TGCGCCAGCAGCTTGGGTAACGACGGGAGGGCCAACGAGCAGTACTTC. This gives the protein CASSLGNDGRANEQYF.

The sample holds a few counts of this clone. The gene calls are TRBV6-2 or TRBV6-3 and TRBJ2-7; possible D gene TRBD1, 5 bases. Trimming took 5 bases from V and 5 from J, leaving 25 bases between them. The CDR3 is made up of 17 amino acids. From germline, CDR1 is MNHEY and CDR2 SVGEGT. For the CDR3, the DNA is TGTGCCAGCAGTCATCTACTAACCCGGACACCCAGGCACGAGCAGTACTTC. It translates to CASSHLLTRTPRHEQYF.

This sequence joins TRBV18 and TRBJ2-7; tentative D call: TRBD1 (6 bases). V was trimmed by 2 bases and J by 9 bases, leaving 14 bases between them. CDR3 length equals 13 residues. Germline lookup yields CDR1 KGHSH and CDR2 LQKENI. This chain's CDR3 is CASSPGTSGAQYF. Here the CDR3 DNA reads TGTGCCAGCTCACCAGGGACAAGTGGAGCGCAGTACTTC.

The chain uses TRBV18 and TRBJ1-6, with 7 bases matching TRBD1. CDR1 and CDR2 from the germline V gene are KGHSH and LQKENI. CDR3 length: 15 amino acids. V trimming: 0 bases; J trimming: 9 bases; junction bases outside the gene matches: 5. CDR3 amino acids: CASSPPGTVASPLHF. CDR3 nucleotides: TGTGCCAGCTCACCACCCGGGACAGTTGCTTCACCCCTCCACTTT. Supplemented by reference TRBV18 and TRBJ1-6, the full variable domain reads NAGVMQNPRHLVRRRGQEARLRCSPMKGHSHVYWYRQLPEEGLKFMVYLQKENIIDESGMPKERFSAEFPKEGPSILRIQQVVRGDSAAYFCASSPPGTVASPLHFGNGTRLTVT.

DNA for the CDR3: TGTGCCATCAGTGAGTCCCCCCCGGGGGACTCCTACAATGAGCAGTTCTTC. It yields the protein CAISESPPGDSYNEQFF. The chain carries TRBV10-3 and TRBJ2-1; possibly TRBD2 for D (6 bases). This CDR3 contains 17 residues. Germline CDR1 ENHRY, CDR2 SYGVKD. Deletions cut 0 bases from V and 0 bases from J, with 12 bases between.

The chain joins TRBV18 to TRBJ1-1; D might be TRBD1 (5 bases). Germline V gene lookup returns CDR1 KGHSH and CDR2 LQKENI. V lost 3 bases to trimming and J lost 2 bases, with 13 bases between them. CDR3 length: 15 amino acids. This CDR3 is CASSPFYQGNTEAFF. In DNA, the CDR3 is TGTGCCAGCTCACCGTTTTATCAGGGTAACACTGAAGCTTTCTTT.

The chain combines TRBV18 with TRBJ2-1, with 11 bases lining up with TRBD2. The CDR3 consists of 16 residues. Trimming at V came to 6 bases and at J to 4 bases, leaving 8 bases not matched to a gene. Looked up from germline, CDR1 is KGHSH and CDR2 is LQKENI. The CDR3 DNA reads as TGTGCCAGCTCCCCGATGGTAGCGGGGGGGTACAATGAGCAGTTCTTC. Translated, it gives CASSPMVAGGYNEQFF.

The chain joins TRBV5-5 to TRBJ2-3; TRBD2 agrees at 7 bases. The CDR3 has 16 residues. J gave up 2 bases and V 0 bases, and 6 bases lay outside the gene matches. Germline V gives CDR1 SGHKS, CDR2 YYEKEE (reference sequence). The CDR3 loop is CASSLGLAVSTDTQYF. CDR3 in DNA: TGTGCCAGCAGCTTGGGGCTAGCGGTGTCCACAGATACGCAGTATTTT.

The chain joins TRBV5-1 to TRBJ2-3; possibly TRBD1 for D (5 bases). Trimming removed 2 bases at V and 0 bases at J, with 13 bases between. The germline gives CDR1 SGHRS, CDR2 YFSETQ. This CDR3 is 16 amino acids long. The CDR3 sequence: CASSFKAQGSTDTQYF. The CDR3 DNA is TGCGCCAGCAGCTTTAAAGCCCAGGGAAGCACAGATACGCAGTATTTT.

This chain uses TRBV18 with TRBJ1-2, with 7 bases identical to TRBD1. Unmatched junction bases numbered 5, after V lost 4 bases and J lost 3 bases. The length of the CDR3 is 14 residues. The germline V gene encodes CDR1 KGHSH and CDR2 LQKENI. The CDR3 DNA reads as TGTGCCAGCTCACTGGATCAGGGGGACTATGGCTACACCTTC. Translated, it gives CASSLDQGDYGYTF.

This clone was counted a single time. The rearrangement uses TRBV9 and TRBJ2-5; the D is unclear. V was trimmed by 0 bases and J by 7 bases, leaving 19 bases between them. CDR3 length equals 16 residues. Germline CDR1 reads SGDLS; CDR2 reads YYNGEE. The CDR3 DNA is TGTGCCAGCAGCGTAGATCTAGAACCCAATTACGCGACCCAGTACTTC. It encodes CASSVDLEPNYATQYF. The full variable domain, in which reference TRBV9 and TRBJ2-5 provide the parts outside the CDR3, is DSGVTQTPKHLITATGQRVTLRCSPRSGDLSVYWYQQSLDQGLQFLIQYYNGEERAKGNILERFSAQQFPDLHSELNLSSLELGDSALYFCASSVDLEPNYATQYFGPGTRLLVL.

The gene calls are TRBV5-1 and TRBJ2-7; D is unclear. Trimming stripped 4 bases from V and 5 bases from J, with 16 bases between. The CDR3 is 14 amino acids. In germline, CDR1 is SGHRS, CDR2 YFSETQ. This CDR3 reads CASSTGLRWDEQYF. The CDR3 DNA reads TGCGCCAGCAGCACGGGTCTCCGCTGGGACGAGCAGTACTTC.

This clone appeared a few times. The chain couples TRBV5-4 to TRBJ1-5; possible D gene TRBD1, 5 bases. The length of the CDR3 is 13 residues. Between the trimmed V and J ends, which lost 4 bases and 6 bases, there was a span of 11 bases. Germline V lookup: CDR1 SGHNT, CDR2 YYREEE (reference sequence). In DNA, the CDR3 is TGTGCCAGCAGCGCGGACGGGGGTCAGCCCCAGCATTTT. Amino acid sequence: CASSADGGQPQHF.

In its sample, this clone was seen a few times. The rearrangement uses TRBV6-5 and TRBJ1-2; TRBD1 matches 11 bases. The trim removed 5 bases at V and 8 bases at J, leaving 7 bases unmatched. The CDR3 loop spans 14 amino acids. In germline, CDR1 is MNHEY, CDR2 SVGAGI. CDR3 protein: CASSLGQGAGGYTF. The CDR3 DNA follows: TGTGCCAGCAGTCTCGGACAGGGGGCAGGCGGCTACACCTTC.

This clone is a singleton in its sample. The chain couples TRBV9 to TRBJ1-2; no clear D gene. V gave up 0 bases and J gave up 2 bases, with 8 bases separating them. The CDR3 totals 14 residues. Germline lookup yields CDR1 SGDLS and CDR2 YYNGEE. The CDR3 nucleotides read TGTGCCAGCAGCGTAGACCGAGTAAACTATGGCTACACCTTC. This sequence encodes CASSVDRVNYGYTF.

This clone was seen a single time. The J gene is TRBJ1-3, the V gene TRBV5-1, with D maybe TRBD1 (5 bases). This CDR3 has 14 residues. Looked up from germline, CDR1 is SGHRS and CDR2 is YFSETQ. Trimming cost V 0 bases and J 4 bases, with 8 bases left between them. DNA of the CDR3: TGCGCCAGCAGCTTGGCAGGGTCGGGAAACACCATATATTTT. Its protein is CASSLAGSGNTIYF.

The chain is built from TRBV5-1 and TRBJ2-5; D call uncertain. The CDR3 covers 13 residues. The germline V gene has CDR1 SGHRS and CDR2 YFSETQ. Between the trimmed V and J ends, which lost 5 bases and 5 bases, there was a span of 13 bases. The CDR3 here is CASRGGPEETQYF. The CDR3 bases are TGCGCCAGCAGGGGTGGGCCTGAGGAGACCCAGTACTTC. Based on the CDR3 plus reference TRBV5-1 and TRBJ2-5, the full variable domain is KAGVTQTPRYLIKTRGQQVTLSCSPISGHRSVSWYQQTPGQGLQFLFEYFSETQRNKGNFPGRFSGRQFSNSRSEMNVSTLELGDSALYLCASRGGPEETQYFGPGTRLLVL.

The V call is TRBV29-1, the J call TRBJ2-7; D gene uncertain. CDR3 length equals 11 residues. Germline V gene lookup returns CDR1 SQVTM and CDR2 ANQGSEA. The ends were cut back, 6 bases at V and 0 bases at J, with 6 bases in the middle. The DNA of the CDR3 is TGCAGCGTGACTGTCTCCTACGAGCAGTACTTC. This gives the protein CSVTVSYEQYF.

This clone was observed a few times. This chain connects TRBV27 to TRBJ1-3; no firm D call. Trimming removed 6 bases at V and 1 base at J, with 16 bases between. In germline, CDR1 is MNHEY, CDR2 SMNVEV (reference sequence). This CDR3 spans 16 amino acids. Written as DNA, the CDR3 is TGTGCCAGCAGGCCCCTGGGAGGGAGATCTGGAAACACCATATATTTT. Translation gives CASRPLGGRSGNTIYF.

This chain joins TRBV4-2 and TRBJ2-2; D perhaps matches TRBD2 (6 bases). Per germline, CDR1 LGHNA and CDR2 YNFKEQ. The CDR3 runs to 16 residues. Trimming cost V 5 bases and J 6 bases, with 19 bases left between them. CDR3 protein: CASSARLVGEAGELFF. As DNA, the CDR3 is TGTGCCAGCAGCGCCAGACTAGTCGGCGAAGCCGGGGAGCTGTTTTTT.

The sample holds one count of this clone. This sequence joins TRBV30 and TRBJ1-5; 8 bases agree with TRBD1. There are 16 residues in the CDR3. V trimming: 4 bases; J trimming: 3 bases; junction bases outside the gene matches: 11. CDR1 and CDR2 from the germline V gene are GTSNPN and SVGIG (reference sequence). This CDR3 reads CAWTLSGQGSNQPQHF. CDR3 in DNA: TGTGCCTGGACCCTAAGCGGACAGGGTTCCAATCAGCCCCAGCATTTT.

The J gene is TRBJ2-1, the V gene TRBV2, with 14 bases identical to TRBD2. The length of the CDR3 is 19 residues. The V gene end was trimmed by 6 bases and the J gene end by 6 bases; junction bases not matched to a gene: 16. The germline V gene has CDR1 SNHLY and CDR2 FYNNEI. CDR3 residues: CASREGLTSGRAYGNEQFF. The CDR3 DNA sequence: TGTGCCAGCAGGGAGGGGTTGACTAGCGGGAGGGCCTATGGCAATGAGCAGTTCTTC.

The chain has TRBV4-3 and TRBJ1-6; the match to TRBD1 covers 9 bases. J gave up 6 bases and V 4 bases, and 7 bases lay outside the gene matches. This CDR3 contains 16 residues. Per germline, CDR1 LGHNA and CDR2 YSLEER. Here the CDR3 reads CASSPNRGRGNSPLHF. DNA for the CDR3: TGCGCCAGCAGCCCAAACAGGGGGCGAGGTAATTCACCCCTCCACTTT.